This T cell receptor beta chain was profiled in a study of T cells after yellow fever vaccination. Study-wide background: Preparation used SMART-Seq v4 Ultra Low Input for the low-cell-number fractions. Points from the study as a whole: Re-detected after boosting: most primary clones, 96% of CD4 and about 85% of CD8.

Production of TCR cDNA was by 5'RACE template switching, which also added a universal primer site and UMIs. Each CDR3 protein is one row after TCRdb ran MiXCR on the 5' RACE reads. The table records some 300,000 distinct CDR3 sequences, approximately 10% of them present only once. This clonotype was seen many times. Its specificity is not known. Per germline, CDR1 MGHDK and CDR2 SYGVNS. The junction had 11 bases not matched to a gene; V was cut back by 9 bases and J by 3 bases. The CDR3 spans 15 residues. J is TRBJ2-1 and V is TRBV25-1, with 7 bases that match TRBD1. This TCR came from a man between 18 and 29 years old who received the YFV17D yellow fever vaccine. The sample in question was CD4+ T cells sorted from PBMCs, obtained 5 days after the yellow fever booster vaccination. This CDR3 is CASSKGGAGYNEQFF. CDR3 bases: TGTGCCAGTTCTAAAGGGGGCGCCGGCTACAATGAGCAGTTCTTC.